The source of this TCR beta chain is a study of CD8 T cells in Susac syndrome (dated by TCRdb to the late 2010s). Context from the whole study: The study used repertoire sequencing to test whether antigen drove CD8+ T cell activation and differentiation in Susac syndrome.

Note on this clonotype: Its antigen remains undetermined. No per-base quality is available; no much larger clone lies one base away.

Unmatched junction bases come to 12, with V trimmed by 4 bases and J by 7 bases. CDR1 is given as SQVTM and CDR2 as ANQGSEA, both from the germline V gene. The CDR3 runs 14 residues from the cysteine to the phenylalanine. Only the CDR3 DNA stays, 42 bases, in frame from base 1. RNA was extracted using the RNeasy kit, and about 0.5 to 1 ug of the RNA was reverse transcribed with random hexamers. TCR beta CDR3 regions were amplified with the immunoSEQ multiplex PCR assay covering 54 Vbeta and 13 Jbeta segments. PCR amplification bias was corrected by using a synthetic template baseline for primer optimization and computational correction. Per the source publication's procedure: Only productive sequences were kept, with reads annotated to V, D and J genes according to IMGT and analyzed in immunoSEQ Analyzer. Clonality was calculated as one minus the Shannon entropy normalized by log2 of the number of productive unique sequences. For each patient and control, public and private clones were evaluated among the 100 most prevalent clones. A clone was defined as Susac-specific if it was absent from the healthy and MS cohorts, from 1052 published viral clones and from other ImmuneACCESS disease sequences. The public reads were quality trimmed at Q25 with fastp and then assembled into clones with MiXCR by TCRdb, keeping productive beta chains. When rows share a CDR3 protein, they turn into one entry using the most common DNA and genes. The authors' filters were not applied to this entry. This sample comprises approximately 200,000 distinct CDR3 sequences, roughly 96% of them detected only once. 0.093% of the sample rests with the top ten.

General conclusions and limits of the study: The study acknowledged that relatively few individuals were included in the TCR sequencing and HLA analysis.

Peripheral blood CD8+ and CD4+ T cells from healthy donors, Susac syndrome patients and multiple sclerosis patients were profiled by high-throughput TCR beta sequencing. Treatment-naive patients with stable or active relapsing-remitting disease fulfilling revised McDonald criteria were used as multiple sclerosis controls. CD8+ TEMRA cells were enriched by FACS, while bulk CD8+ and CD4+ T cells were purified by magnetic negative isolation. Blood was drawn into EDTA tubes, processed within 24 hours, and PBMCs were isolated by density gradient centrifugation. PBMCs intended for TCR sequencing were cryopreserved in liquid nitrogen and were subsequently thawed in a 37 degrees C water bath. The sorted or isolated CD4+, CD8+ and CD8+ TEMRA cells had a purity of 90% or higher.

The receptor was derived from a human donor with multiple sclerosis. This sequence uses TRBV29-1 and TRBJ1-1, with TRBD1 identical over 7 junction bases. The sample consisted of CD4+ T cells from PBMCs. The CDR3 is CSVGLSRDSLEAFF. The nucleotides are TGCAGCGTTGGTTTATCCCGGGACAGCCTTGAAGCTTTCTTT.